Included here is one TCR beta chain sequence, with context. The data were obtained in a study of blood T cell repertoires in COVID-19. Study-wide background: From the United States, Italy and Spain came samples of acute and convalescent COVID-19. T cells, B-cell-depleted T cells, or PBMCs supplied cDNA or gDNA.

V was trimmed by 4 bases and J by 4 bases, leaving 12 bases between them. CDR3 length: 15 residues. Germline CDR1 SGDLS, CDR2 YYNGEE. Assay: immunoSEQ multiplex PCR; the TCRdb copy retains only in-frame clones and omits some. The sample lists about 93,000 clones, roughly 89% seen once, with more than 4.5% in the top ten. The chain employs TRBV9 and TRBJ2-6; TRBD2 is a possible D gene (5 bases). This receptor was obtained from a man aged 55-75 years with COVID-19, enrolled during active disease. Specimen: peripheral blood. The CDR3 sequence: CASSSPWRGANVLTF. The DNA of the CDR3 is TGTGCCAGCAGCAGTCCCTGGAGGGGGGCCAACGTCCTGACTTTC.